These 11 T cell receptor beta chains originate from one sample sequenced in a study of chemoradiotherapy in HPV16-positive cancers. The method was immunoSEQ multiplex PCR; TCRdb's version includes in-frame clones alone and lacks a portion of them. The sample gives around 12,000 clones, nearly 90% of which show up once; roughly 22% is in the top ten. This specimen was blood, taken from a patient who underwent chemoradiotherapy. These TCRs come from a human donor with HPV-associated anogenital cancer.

The CDR3 spells CASSLQGNTGELFF. The CDR3 nucleotides read TGTGCCAGCAGCTTACAGGGTAACACCGGGGAGCTGTTTTTT. The gene calls are TRBV7-3 and TRBJ2-2, with D possibly TRBD1 on 5 matching bases. This CDR3 has 14 amino acids. Trimming took off 2 bases at V and 2 bases at J, with 6 bases between the two ends. CDR1 is SGHTA and CDR2 is FQGTGA in the germline V gene.

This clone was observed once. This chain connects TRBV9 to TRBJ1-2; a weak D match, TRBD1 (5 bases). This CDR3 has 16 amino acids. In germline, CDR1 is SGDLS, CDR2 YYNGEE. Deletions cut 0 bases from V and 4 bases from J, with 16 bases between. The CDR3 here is CASSVATGGGGYGYTF. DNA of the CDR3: TGTGCCAGCAGCGTAGCTACAGGCGGAGGAGGCTATGGCTACACCTTC.

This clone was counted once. The DNA for the CDR3 is TGTGCCATCAGTGAGTCTCGCATTGGAGGGTTCAATCAGCCCCAGCATTTT. Translating gives CAISESRIGGFNQPQHF. The chain employs TRBV10-3 and TRBJ1-5, with D hard to call. The CDR3 consists of 17 residues. Germline V gene lookup returns CDR1 ENHRY and CDR2 SYGVKD. Trimming stripped 0 bases from V and 3 bases from J, with 15 bases between.

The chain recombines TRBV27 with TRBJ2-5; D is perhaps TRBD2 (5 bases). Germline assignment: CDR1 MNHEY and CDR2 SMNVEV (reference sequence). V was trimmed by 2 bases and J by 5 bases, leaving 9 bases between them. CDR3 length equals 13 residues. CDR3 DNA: TGTGCCAGCAGTTTAAGCGGTGCGGAGACCCAGTACTTC. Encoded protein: CASSLSGAETQYF.

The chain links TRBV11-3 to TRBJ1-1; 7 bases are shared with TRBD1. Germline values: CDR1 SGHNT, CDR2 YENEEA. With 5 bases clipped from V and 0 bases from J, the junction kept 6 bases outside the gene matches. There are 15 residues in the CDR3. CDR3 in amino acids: CASSPGGTMNTEAFF. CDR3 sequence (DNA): TGTGCCAGCAGCCCAGGGGGTACCATGAACACTGAAGCTTTCTTT.

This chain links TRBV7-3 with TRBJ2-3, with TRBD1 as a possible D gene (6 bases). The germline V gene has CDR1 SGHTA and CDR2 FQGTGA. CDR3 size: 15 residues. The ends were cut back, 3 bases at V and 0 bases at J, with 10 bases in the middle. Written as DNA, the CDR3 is TGTGCCAGCAGCTTGCTGGGGGCAAGCACAGATACGCAGTATTTT. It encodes CASSLLGASTDTQYF.

The CDR3 region has the DNA TGTGCCAGCAGCTTATGGCTTGTCCGGCAGGGGGCCGGGGAGCTGTTTTTT. Protein: CASSLWLVRQGAGELFF. V gene TRBV5-4 combines with J gene TRBJ2-2; TRBD1 matches at 7 bases. This CDR3 comprises 17 residues. Germline V lookup: CDR1 SGHNT, CDR2 YYREEE (reference sequence). The V and J ends lost 2 bases and 6 bases, in that order; junction bases with no gene match: 13.

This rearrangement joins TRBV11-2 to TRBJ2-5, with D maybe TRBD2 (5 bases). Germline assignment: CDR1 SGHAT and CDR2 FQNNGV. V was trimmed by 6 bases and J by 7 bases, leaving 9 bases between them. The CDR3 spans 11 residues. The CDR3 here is CASRDSGTQYF. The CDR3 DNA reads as TGTGCCAGCAGGGACTCAGGGACCCAGTACTTC.

The CDR3: CASSFLAGGFDEQFF. As DNA, the CDR3 is TGTGCCAGCAGCTTCCTAGCGGGAGGGTTCGATGAGCAGTTCTTC. This rearrangement joins TRBV11-2 to TRBJ2-1; 12 nucleotides line up with TRBD2. Germline values: CDR1 SGHAT, CDR2 FQNNGV. The J segment lost 8 bases and the V segment lost 3 bases, leaving 5 bases of the junction unmatched. The length of the CDR3 is 15 residues.

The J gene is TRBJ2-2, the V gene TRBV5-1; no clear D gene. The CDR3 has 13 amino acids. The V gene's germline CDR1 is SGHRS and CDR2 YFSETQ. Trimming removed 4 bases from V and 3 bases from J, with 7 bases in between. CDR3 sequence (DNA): TGCGCCAGCAGCGTCGGAGACACCGGGGAGCTGTTTTTT. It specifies CASSVGDTGELFF.

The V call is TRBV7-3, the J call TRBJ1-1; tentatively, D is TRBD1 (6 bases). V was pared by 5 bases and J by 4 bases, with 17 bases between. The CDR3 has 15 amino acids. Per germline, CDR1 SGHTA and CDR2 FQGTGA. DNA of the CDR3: TGTGCCAGCAGCCGTGGGGGGGGGCGGTTCACTGAAGCTTTCTTT. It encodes CASSRGGGRFTEAFF.